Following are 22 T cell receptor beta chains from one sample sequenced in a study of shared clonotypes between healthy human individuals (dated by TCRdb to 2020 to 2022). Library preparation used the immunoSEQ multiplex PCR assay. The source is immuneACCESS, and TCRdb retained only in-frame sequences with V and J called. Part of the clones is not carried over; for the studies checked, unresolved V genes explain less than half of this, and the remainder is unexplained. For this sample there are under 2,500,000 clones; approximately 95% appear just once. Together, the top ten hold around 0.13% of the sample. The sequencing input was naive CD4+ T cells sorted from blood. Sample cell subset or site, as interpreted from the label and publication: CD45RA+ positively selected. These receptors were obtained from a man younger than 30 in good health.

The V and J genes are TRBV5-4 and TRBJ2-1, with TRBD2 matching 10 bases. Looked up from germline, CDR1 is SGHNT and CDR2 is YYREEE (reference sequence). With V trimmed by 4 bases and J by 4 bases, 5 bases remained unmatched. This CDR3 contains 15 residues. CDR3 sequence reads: CASSHPTSGYNEQFF. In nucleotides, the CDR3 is TGTGCCAGCAGCCACCCGACTAGCGGGTACAATGAGCAGTTCTTC.

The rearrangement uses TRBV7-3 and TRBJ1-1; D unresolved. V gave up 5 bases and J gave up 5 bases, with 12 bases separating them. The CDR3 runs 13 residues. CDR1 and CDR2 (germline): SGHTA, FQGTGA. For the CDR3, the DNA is TGTGCCAGCAGCCCACAACTATTGACTGAAGCTTTCTTT. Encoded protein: CASSPQLLTEAFF.

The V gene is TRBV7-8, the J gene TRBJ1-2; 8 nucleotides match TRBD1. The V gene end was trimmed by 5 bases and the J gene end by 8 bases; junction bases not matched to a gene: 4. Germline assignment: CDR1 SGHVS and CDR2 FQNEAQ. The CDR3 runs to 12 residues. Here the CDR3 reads CASSPGTGGYTF. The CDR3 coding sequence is TGTGCCAGCAGCCCCGGGACAGGAGGCTACACCTTC.

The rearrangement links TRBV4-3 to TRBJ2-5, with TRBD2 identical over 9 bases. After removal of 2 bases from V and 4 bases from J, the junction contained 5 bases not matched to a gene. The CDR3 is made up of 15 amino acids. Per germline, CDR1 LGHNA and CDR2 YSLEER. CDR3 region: CASSQNSGSVETQYF. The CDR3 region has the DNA TGCGCCAGCAGCCAAAATAGCGGGAGTGTAGAGACCCAGTACTTC.

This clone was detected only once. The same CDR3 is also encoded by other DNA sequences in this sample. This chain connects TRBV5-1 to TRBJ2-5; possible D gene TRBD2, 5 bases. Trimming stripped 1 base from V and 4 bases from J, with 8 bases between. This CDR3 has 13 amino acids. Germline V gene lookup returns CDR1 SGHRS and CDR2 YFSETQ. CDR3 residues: CASSLNGGETQYF. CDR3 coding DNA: TGCGCCAGCAGCTTGAACGGAGGAGAGACCCAGTACTTC.

CDR3 sequence: CASSAGFFYEQYF. CDR3 coding DNA: TGTGCCAGCAGTGCAGGATTCTTCTACGAGCAGTACTTC. The chain couples TRBV6-1 to TRBJ2-7, with no clear D. The CDR3 totals 13 residues. Looked up from germline, CDR1 is MNHNS and CDR2 is SASEGT. V was cut by 4 bases and J by 3 bases, with 10 bases left in between.

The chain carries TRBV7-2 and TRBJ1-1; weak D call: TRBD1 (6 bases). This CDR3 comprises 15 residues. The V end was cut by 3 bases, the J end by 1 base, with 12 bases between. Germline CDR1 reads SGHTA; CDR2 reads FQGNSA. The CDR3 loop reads CASSFKGQKNTEAFF. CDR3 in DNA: TGTGCCAGCAGCTTTAAAGGACAGAAGAACACTGAAGCTTTCTTT.

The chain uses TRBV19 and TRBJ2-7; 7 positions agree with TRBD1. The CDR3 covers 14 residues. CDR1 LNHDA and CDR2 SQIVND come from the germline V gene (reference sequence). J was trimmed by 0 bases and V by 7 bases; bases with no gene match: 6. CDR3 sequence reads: CASNRGPNSYEQYF. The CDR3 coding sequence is TGTGCCAGTAACAGGGGCCCGAACTCCTACGAGCAGTACTTC.

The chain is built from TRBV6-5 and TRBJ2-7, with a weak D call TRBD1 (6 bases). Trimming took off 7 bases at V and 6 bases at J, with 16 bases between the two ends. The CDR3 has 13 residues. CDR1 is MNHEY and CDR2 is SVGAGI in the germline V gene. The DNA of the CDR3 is TGTGCCAGCAAGATCAGGGGCAGCTGCGAGCAGTACTTC. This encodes CASKIRGSCEQYF.

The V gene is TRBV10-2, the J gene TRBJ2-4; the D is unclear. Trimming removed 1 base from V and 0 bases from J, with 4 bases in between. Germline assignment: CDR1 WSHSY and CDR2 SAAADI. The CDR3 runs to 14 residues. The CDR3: CASSEWGAKNIQYF. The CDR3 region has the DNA TGCGCCAGCAGTGAGTGGGGAGCCAAAAACATTCAGTACTTC.

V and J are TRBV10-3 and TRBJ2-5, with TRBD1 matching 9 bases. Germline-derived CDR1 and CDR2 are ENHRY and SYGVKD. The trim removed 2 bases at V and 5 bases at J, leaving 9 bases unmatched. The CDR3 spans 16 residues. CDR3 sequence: CAISETRDRVGETQYF. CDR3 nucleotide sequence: TGTGCCATCAGTGAGACCCGGGACAGGGTGGGGGAGACCCAGTACTTC.

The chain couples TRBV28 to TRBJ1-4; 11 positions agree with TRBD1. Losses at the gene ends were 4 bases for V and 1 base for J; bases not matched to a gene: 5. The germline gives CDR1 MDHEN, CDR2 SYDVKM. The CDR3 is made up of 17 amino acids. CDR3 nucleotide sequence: TGTGCCAGCAGTTCGGACAGGGGGCGAGTAACTAATGAAAAACTGTTTTTT. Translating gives CASSSDRGRVTNEKLFF.

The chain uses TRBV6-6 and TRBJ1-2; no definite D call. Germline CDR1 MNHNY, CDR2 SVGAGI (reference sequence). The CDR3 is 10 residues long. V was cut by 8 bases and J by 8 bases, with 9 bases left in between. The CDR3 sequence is CASLWTGYTF. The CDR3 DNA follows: TGTGCCAGCTTATGGACCGGCTACACCTTC.

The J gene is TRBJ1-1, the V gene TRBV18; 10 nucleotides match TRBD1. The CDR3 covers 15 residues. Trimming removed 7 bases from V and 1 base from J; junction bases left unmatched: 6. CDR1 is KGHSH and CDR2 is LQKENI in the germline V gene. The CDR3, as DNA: TGTGCCAGCTTTCCGGGACAGGGGAGGAACACTGAAGCTTTCTTT. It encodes CASFPGQGRNTEAFF.

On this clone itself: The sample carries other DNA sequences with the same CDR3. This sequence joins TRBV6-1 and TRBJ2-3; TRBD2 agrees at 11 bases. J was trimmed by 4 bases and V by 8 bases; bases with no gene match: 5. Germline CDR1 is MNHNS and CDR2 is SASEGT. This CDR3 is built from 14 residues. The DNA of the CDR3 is TGTGCCAGCCGGCTAGCGGGGGGCCCAGATACGCAGTATTTT. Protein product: CASRLAGGPDTQYF.

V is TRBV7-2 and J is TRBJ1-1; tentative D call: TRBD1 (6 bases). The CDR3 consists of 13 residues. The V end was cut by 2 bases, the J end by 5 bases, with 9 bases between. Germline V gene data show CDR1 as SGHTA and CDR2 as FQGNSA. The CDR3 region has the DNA TGTGCCAGCAGCTTACCGAGGGGGACTGAAGCTTTCTTT. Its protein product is CASSLPRGTEAFF.

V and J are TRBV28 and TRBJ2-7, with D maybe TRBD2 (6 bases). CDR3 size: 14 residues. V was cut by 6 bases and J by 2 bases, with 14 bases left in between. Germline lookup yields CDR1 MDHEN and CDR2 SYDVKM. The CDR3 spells CASSSPGLAYEQYF. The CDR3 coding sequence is TGTGCCAGCAGCTCTCCGGGACTTGCCTACGAGCAGTACTTC.

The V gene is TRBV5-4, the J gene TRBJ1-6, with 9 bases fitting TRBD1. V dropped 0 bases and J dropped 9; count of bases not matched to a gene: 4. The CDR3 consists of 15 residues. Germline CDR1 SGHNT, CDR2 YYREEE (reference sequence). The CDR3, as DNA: TGTGCCAGCAGCTTGGACAGGGGGCTTAGTTCACCCCTCCACTTT. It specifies CASSLDRGLSSPLHF.

CDR3 sequence reads: CASRFPVGGARPQHF. The CDR3 DNA is TGTGCCAGCAGATTCCCGGTGGGAGGGGCAAGACCCCAGCATTTT. This chain joins TRBV6-6 and TRBJ1-5; weak D call: TRBD1 (5 bases). Germline assignment: CDR1 MNHNY and CDR2 SVGAGI (reference sequence). CDR3 length: 15 amino acids. Trimming took off 6 bases at V and 10 bases at J, with 22 bases between the two ends.

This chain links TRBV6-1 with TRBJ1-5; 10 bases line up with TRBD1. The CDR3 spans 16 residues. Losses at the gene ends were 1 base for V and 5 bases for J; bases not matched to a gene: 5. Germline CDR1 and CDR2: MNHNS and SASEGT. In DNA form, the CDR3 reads TGTGCCAGCAGTGAAGGGAGGACAGGGGGTTATCAGCCCCAGCATTTT. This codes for CASSEGRTGGYQPQHF.

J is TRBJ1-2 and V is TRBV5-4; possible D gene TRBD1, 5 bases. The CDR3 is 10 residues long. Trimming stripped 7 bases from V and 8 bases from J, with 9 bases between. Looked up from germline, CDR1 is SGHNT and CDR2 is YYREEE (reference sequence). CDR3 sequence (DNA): TGTGCCAGCCCCGGGGACGGCTACACCTTC. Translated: CASPGDGYTF.

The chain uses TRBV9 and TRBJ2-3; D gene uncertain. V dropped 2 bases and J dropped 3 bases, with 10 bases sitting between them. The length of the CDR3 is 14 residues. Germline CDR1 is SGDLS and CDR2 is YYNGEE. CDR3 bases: TGTGCCAGCAGCGTCGACACCGGGACAGATACGCAGTATTTT. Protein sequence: CASSVDTGTDTQYF.